The 26 T cell receptor beta chains given below trace back to one sample, sequenced in a study of blood T cell repertoires in COVID-19. Only in-frame clones appear in the TCRdb table, and some are missing; sequencing was by immunoSEQ multiplex PCR. The sample holds more than 85,000 clones; approximately 93% are singletons and the top ten take over 0.95%. The sample comprised peripheral blood. These receptors came from a man between 60 and 75 years old with acute or convalescent COVID-19.

The chain employs TRBV28 and TRBJ1-1; possible D gene TRBD1, 5 bases. CDR1 MDHEN and CDR2 SYDVKM come from the germline V gene. V lost 4 bases, J lost 1 base, and 13 bases lay in between. This CDR3 is 15 amino acids long. In DNA form, the CDR3 reads TGTGCCAGCAGTTACGGATCGCAGGGGAACACTGAAGCTTTCTTT. Its translation is CASSYGSQGNTEAFF.

CDR3 sequence (DNA): TGTGCCAGCAGCCACGGCCCGGGACTAGCAGAGGTTGATACGCAGTATTTT. This translates into CASSHGPGLAEVDTQYF. The chain combines TRBV3-1 (or the pseudogene TRBV3-2) with TRBJ2-3, with 9 bases that match TRBD2. The CDR3 consists of 17 residues. Germline-derived CDR1 and CDR2 are LGHDT and YNNKEL (reference sequence). V dropped 3 bases and J dropped 6; count of bases not matched to a gene: 13.

The chain couples TRBV5-1 to TRBJ2-3, with 9 bases identical to TRBD2. Trimming took 5 bases from V and 1 from J; bases not matched to a gene: 5. CDR1 is SGHRS, CDR2 YFSETQ, per germline. This CDR3 has 15 residues. CDR3 sequence reads: CASRFGLARTDTQYF. The CDR3 DNA is TGCGCCAGCAGATTCGGACTAGCGCGCACAGATACGCAGTATTTT.

The CDR3 reads CASSRAGHREDTQYF. Here the CDR3 DNA reads TGTGCCAGCTCACGGGCCGGCCATCGGGAAGATACGCAGTATTTT. This chain connects TRBV18 to TRBJ2-3; TRBD2 might be the D (5 bases). This CDR3 comprises 15 residues. V was pared by 4 bases and J by 5 bases, with 16 bases between. CDR1 and CDR2 (germline): KGHSH, LQKENI.

The J gene is TRBJ2-6, the V gene TRBV5-4; no clear D. Germline CDR1 SGHNT, CDR2 YYREEE (reference sequence). V was pared by 2 bases and J by 0 bases, with 9 bases between. CDR3 length: 16 amino acids. The CDR3 region is CASSLGEASGANVLTF. The CDR3 DNA reads TGTGCCAGCAGCTTAGGAGAGGCCTCTGGGGCCAACGTCCTGACTTTC.

This chain links TRBV7-2 with TRBJ1-5; D gene uncertain. In germline, CDR1 is SGHTA, CDR2 FQGNSA. V lost 4 bases to trimming and J lost 7 bases, with 11 bases between them. The CDR3 sequence is 13 residues long. The CDR3 coding sequence is TGTGCCAGCAGCTCCTCGGGATCCCAGCCCCAGCATTTT. This gives the protein CASSSSGSQPQHF.

The chain links TRBV21-1 to TRBJ2-5; the D call TRBD2 from the table was never checked on the DNA. TRBV21-1 is noted as a pseudogene. The CDR3 runs 17 residues. The CDR3 region has the DNA TGTGCCAGCAGCAAAGATCAGACTAGCGGTTTCAAAGAGACCCAGTACTTC. Translated, it gives CASSKDQTSGFKETQYF.

The chain carries TRBV30 and TRBJ2-1; tentatively, D is TRBD1 (6 bases). The V end lost 4 bases, the J end lost 0 bases, and 10 bases lay between the germline ends. The CDR3 has 14 residues. Looked up from germline, CDR1 is GTSNPN and CDR2 is SVGIG (reference sequence). This chain's CDR3 is CAWTSGVSYNEQFF. CDR3 nucleotide sequence: TGTGCCTGGACCTCAGGGGTCTCCTACAATGAGCAGTTCTTC. The variable domain in full, completed from reference TRBV30 and TRBJ2-1, reads SQTIHQWPATLVQPVGSPLSLECTVEGTSNPNLYWYRQAAGRGLQLLFYSVGIGQISSEVPQNLSASRPQDRQFILSSKKLLLSDSGFYLCAWTSGVSYNEQFFGPGTRLTVL.

The chain joins TRBV11-2 to TRBJ2-1, with 8 bases lining up with TRBD2. Per germline, CDR1 SGHAT and CDR2 FQNNGV. This CDR3 region has 15 residues. The V gene end was trimmed by 5 bases and the J gene end by 8 bases; junction bases not matched to a gene: 11. The CDR3 DNA follows: TGTGCCAGCAGCAAAGACCGGACTAGCAACCATGAGCAGTTCTTC. It specifies CASSKDRTSNHEQFF.

J is TRBJ2-5 and V is TRBV7-7; 16 bases align to TRBD2. The CDR3 consists of 20 residues. V trimming: 2 bases; J trimming: 5 bases; junction bases outside the gene matches: 14. CDR1 is SSHAT, CDR2 FNYEAQ, per germline (reference sequence). This chain's CDR3 is CASSLTPGLAGGPRWETQYF. The CDR3 DNA sequence: TGTGCCAGCAGCTTAACGCCGGGACTAGCGGGAGGGCCCCGGTGGGAGACCCAGTACTTC.

The chain joins TRBV18 to TRBJ1-4, with a weak D call TRBD1 (6 bases). CDR1 and CDR2 (germline): KGHSH, LQKENI. V lost 8 bases and J lost 7, with 20 bases in between. CDR3 length: 15 amino acids. DNA for the CDR3: TGTGCCAGCAGAGAGACCGGGACACCAGGTGAAAAACTGTTTTTT. It is translated as CASRETGTPGEKLFF.

The chain recombines TRBV2 with TRBJ1-4, with TRBD1 matching 10 bases. The ends lost 7 bases at V and 7 bases at J; junction bases unmatched: 3. The germline gives CDR1 SNHLY, CDR2 FYNNEI. The CDR3 is made up of 13 amino acids. The CDR3 DNA reads as TGTGCCAGCAAACGGGACAGGGGTGAAAAACTGTTTTTT. Translation: CASKRDRGEKLFF.

The rearrangement links TRBV24-1 to TRBJ2-1; 11 bases are shared with TRBD2. The germline V gene encodes CDR1 KGHDR and CDR2 SFDVKD. The CDR3 totals 21 residues. V was pared by 4 bases and J by 4 bases, with 20 bases of the junction left unmatched. The CDR3 loop reads CATSDPLVRKNSGRVYNEQFF. CDR3 bases: TGTGCCACCAGTGACCCTCTTGTCCGGAAAAATAGCGGGAGGGTATACAATGAGCAGTTCTTC.

The CDR3 sequence: CASSHSGSHEQYF. The CDR3 nucleotides read TGTGCCAGCAGCCACAGCGGGAGCCACGAGCAGTACTTC. The chain links TRBV3-1 (or the pseudogene TRBV3-2) to TRBJ2-7; 8 bases are shared with TRBD2. The CDR3 is 13 amino acids. The V segment lost 3 bases and the J segment 5 bases; nucleotides outside the gene matches: 3. The germline CDR1 and CDR2 sequences are LGHDT and YNNKEL (reference sequence).

The chain joins TRBV2 to TRBJ1-1; D remains ambiguous. CDR1 SNHLY and CDR2 FYNNEI come from the germline V gene. The CDR3 consists of 13 residues. V gave up 1 base and J gave up 7 bases, with 10 bases separating them. CDR3 coding DNA: TGTGCCAGCAGTGAAGTTGGCATCCATGAAGCTTTCTTT. Amino acids: CASSEVGIHEAFF.

The rearrangement joins TRBV9 to TRBJ1-2; 10 bases fit TRBD1. The CDR3 contains 15 residues. Germline loops: CDR1 SGDLS, CDR2 YYNGEE. The ends lost 0 bases at V and 7 bases at J; junction bases unmatched: 6. CDR3 loop: CASSVAPGTGAGYTF. CDR3 bases: TGTGCCAGCAGCGTAGCTCCCGGGACAGGGGCTGGCTACACCTTC.

This clone was seen just once. The gene calls are TRBV6-5 and TRBJ2-1; D is possibly TRBD1 (7 bases). Trimming removed 11 bases from V and 9 bases from J, with 26 bases in between. Looked up from germline, CDR1 is MNHEY and CDR2 is SVGAGI. The CDR3 consists of 15 residues. The CDR3: CAHRRGIAEGAEQFF. For the CDR3, the DNA is TGTGCCCACCGGAGGGGTATAGCGGAGGGGGCTGAGCAGTTCTTC.

V gene TRBV24-1 combines with J gene TRBJ2-7; TRBD1 matches 10 bases. This CDR3 is built from 16 residues. Germline assignment: CDR1 KGHDR and CDR2 SFDVKD. V lost 4 bases and J lost 1; bases outside the gene matches: 6. CDR3 region: CATSDAPGQGSYEQYF. The CDR3 coding sequence is TGTGCCACCAGTGACGCACCGGGACAGGGGTCCTACGAGCAGTACTTC.

The rearrangement joins TRBV5-1 to TRBJ2-1, with D uncertain. With 2 bases removed from V and 12 bases from J, the gap between germline ends came to 12 bases. This CDR3 spans 12 amino acids. Germline CDR1 and CDR2: SGHRS and YFSETQ. The CDR3 protein is CASSLDLDAQFF. For the CDR3, the DNA is TGCGCCAGCAGCTTAGATCTAGATGCGCAGTTCTTC.

As DNA, the CDR3 is TGTGCCACCAGTGACCCCACCCTCAGGGGGTCCGATGAGCAGTTCTTC. This codes for CATSDPTLRGSDEQFF. The chain has TRBV24-1 and TRBJ2-1, with 7 bases that match TRBD1. Trimming took 4 bases from V and 8 from J; bases not matched to a gene: 13. Germline CDR1 KGHDR, CDR2 SFDVKD. The length of the CDR3 is 16 residues.

This clone appeared a single time. The J gene is TRBJ1-5, the V gene TRBV7-9; D gene unclear. Trimming shortened V by 5 bases and J by 6 bases, and 20 bases separated the two germline ends. This CDR3 is built from 16 residues. Germline V gives CDR1 SEHNR, CDR2 FQNEAQ (reference sequence). CDR3 sequence reads: CASSPGRGGNFQPQHF. As DNA, the CDR3 is TGTGCCAGCAGCCCCGGACGGGGAGGGAACTTTCAGCCCCAGCATTTT. Complete variable domain (other parts from reference TRBV7-9 and TRBJ1-5): DTGVSQNPRHKITKRGQNVTFRCDPISEHNRLYWYRQTLGQGPEFLTYFQNEAQLEKSRLLSDRFSAERPKGSFSTLEIQRTEQGDSAMYLCASSPGRGGNFQPQHFGDGTRLSIL.

The V call is TRBV11-2, the J call TRBJ1-5, with TRBD1 matching 9 bases. The CDR3 covers 15 residues. Losses at the gene ends were 5 bases for V and 6 bases for J; bases not matched to a gene: 8. CDR1 is SGHAT and CDR2 is FQNNGV in the germline V gene. CDR3 protein: CASSVGTGYGQPQHF. The CDR3, as DNA: TGTGCCAGCAGCGTTGGGACAGGGTATGGTCAGCCCCAGCATTTT.

This chain connects TRBV19 to TRBJ1-3; 8 bases align to TRBD1. Trimming at V came to 3 bases and at J to 1 base, leaving 8 bases not matched to a gene. Germline values: CDR1 LNHDA, CDR2 SQIVND (reference sequence). The CDR3 is 17 amino acids. This CDR3 is CASSMRDRFRSGNTIYF. CDR3 coding DNA: TGTGCCAGTAGTATGAGGGACAGGTTCCGGTCTGGAAACACCATATATTTT.

The gene calls are TRBV5-1 and TRBJ2-3; 10 bases map to TRBD2. The CDR3 totals 14 residues. J was trimmed by 4 bases and V by 7 bases; bases with no gene match: 6. Germline V CDR1 and CDR2: SGHRS, YFSETQ. This chain's CDR3 is CASYDLAGADTQYF. The CDR3 region has the DNA TGCGCCAGCTACGATCTAGCGGGAGCAGATACGCAGTATTTT.

The chain employs TRBV30 and TRBJ1-5; 9 bases agree with TRBD1. The CDR3 sequence is 15 residues long. Germline V gene sequence: CDR1 GTSNPN, CDR2 SVGIG (reference sequence). After removal of 1 base from V and 6 bases from J, the junction contained 7 bases not matched to a gene. CDR3 sequence (DNA): TGTGCCTGGAGTGGTCCGGGACAGGGCAGTCAGCCCCAGCATTTT. Protein: CAWSGPGQGSQPQHF.

This chain connects TRBV28 to TRBJ1-2; possible D gene TRBD1, 6 bases. The CDR3 loop spans 14 amino acids. Germline CDR1 reads MDHEN; CDR2 reads SYDVKM. The germline V and J ends were trimmed by 6 bases and 8 bases, with 19 bases remaining between them. Here the CDR3 DNA reads TGTGCCAGCAGCCCACCTTGGGGGCAGCGGGGCTACACCTTC. The encoded protein is CASSPPWGQRGYTF.